The clone carrying this TCR beta chain was observed a few times. Antigen: not known. Clones were sequenced by immunoSEQ multiplex PCR, and TCRdb holds only the in-frame ones, with some missing. The sample includes about 66,000 clones, around 83% of them seen just once. These data belong to a study of OX40 agonist ivuxolimab in advanced cancers. In the study overall: With a range of roughly 20 to 85, age averaged approximately 64 years, and around 83% were male.

Study-wide results and limits: Relatively little clonal expansion, among the lowest observed, appeared in partial responders at 0.1-3.0 mg/kg. Normalized T-cell clonal expansion was also low in a subset of nonresponders.

This receptor was obtained from an adult with an advanced solid tumor such as melanoma, head and neck, liver or kidney cancer. Sequenced material: CD4+ or CD8+ T cells sorted from blood, taken in a trial of the OX40 agonist ivuxolimab.

The CDR3 region has the DNA TGTGCCAGCAGCGTAGGAGGGGCAAGGGTTAATGAAAAACTGTTTTTT. The encoded protein is CASSVGGARVNEKLFF. The rearrangement uses TRBV9 and TRBJ1-4; D is possibly TRBD1 (5 bases). The germline CDR1 and CDR2 sequences are SGDLS and YYNGEE. Trimming took off 0 bases at V and 4 bases at J, with 13 bases between the two ends. The CDR3 runs 16 residues. The entire variable domain, with the rest obtained from reference TRBV9 and TRBJ1-4, is as follows: DSGVTQTPKHLITATGQRVTLRCSPRSGDLSVYWYQQSLDQGLQFLIQYYNGEERAKGNILERFSAQQFPDLHSELNLSSLELGDSALYFCASSVGGARVNEKLFFGSGTQLSVL.